The 18 T cell receptor beta chains reported below all come from one sample, sequenced in a study of T cell repertoires in cytomegalovirus infection. TCRdb independently ran MiXCR on the reads; one entry per CDR3 protein. The repertoire includes some 920,000 distinct CDR3 sequences, approximately 31% of them detected once, and about an eighth sits in the top ten. For these TCRs, the target antigens are not known. Sequences were derived from cultured CD8+ T cells from PBMCs, sampled from culture after CMV antigen stimulation. These receptors were obtained from a human donor in good health (CMV status not recorded). Some clones in this sample may be carry-over from other donors' samples.

V is TRBV10-2 and J is TRBJ2-2; D ambiguous. The CDR3 has 13 amino acids. Trimming took off 1 base at V and 5 bases at J, with 5 bases between the two ends. The germline gives CDR1 WSHSY, CDR2 SAAADI. Here the CDR3 reads CASSEFGTGELFF. CDR3 DNA sequence: TGCGCCAGCAGTGAGTTCGGGACCGGGGAGCTGTTTTTT.

In this sample, this clonotype turned up a few times. The CDR3 region has the DNA TGTGCCAGCAGTTACCGTAGCGATTCTAATTCACCCCTCCACTTT. Translating it yields CASSYRSDSNSPLHF. The J gene is TRBJ1-6, the V gene TRBV6-8; no clear D gene. V gave up 2 bases and J gave up 6 bases, with 11 bases separating them. Per the germline V gene, CDR1 is MNHGY and CDR2 is SAAAGT. The CDR3 runs to 15 residues.

The chain combines TRBV5-5 with TRBJ2-1, with D tentatively TRBD2 (5 bases). The length of the CDR3 is 11 residues. Trimming took off 2 bases at V and 15 bases at J, with 12 bases between the two ends. CDR1 and CDR2 from the germline V gene are SGHKS and YYEKEE (reference sequence). The CDR3 protein is CASSLRTEGFF. The CDR3 bases are TGTGCCAGCAGCTTAAGGACCGAGGGGTTCTTC.

This clonotype was observed a handful of times. The chain couples TRBV19 to TRBJ1-1; weak D call: TRBD1 (5 bases). The CDR3 consists of 12 residues. The V end was cut by 6 bases, the J end by 5 bases, with 10 bases between. The germline V gene has CDR1 LNHDA and CDR2 SQIVND (reference sequence). The CDR3: CASSMGETEAFF. As DNA, the CDR3 is TGTGCCAGTAGCATGGGGGAGACTGAAGCTTTCTTT. Complete variable domain (other parts from reference TRBV19 and TRBJ1-1): DGGITQSPKYLFRKEGQNVTLSCEQNLNHDAMYWYRQDPGQGLRLIYYSQIVNDFQKGDIAEGYSVSREKKESFPLTVTSAQKNPTAFYLCASSMGETEAFFGQGTRLTVV.

The rearrangement joins TRBV4-3 to TRBJ2-2; no definite D call. CDR3 length: 12 residues. Germline V gives CDR1 LGHNA, CDR2 YSLEER. V lost 4 bases and J 7 bases, leaving 7 bases between the germline ends. CDR3 DNA sequence: TGCGCCAGCAGCCGCCGGGTCGGGGAGCTGTTTTTT. It translates to CASSRRVGELFF.

This clonotype was counted between two and nine times. V and J are TRBV11-2 and TRBJ2-1, with 12 bases that match TRBD2. Germline V lookup: CDR1 SGHAT, CDR2 FQNNGV. This CDR3 has 16 amino acids. Trimming removed 4 bases from V and 3 bases from J; junction bases left unmatched: 4. The CDR3 is CASSSWTSGVYNEQFF. The CDR3 DNA reads as TGTGCCAGCAGCTCCTGGACTAGCGGGGTCTACAATGAGCAGTTCTTC.

This rearrangement joins TRBV9 to TRBJ2-1; D possibly uses TRBD1 or TRBD2 (5 bases each). Deletions cut 0 bases from V and 5 bases from J, with 15 bases between. CDR3 length: 16 amino acids. The germline CDR1 and CDR2 sequences are SGDLS and YYNGEE. The CDR3 spells CASSVGGGRTNNEQFF. In DNA form, the CDR3 reads TGTGCCAGCAGCGTAGGGGGCGGGCGTACCAACAATGAGCAGTTCTTC.

J is TRBJ2-7 and V is TRBV7-1, with D unclear. TRBV7-1 is an open reading frame, and its role is uncertain. V was pared by 3 bases and J by 7 bases, with 19 bases between. CDR3 length: 15 amino acids. The CDR3 loop is CASSSPERSLREQYF. The CDR3 coding sequence is TGTGCCAGCAGCTCCCCTGAGCGCTCTCTACGAGAGCAGTACTTC.

V is TRBV18 and J is TRBJ2-1; 9 bases agree with TRBD1. The germline V gene has CDR1 KGHSH and CDR2 LQKENI. V was pared by 5 bases and J by 8 bases, with 7 bases of the junction left unmatched. This CDR3 has 14 residues. The CDR3 spells CASSAGTGRDEQFF. CDR3 nucleotides: TGTGCCAGCTCAGCCGGGACAGGGAGGGATGAGCAGTTCTTC. Looking up the rest from reference TRBV18 and TRBJ2-1 gives the full variable domain: NAGVMQNPRHLVRRRGQEARLRCSPMKGHSHVYWYRQLPEEGLKFMVYLQKENIIDESGMPKERFSAEFPKEGPSILRIQQVVRGDSAAYFCASSAGTGRDEQFFGPGTRLTVL.

V and J are TRBV20-1 and TRBJ1-5; 7 bases line up with TRBD1. The CDR3 sequence is 16 residues long. CDR1 is DFQATT and CDR2 is SNEGSKA in the germline V gene (reference sequence). Unmatched junction bases numbered 5, after V lost 0 bases and J lost 0 bases. In DNA form, the CDR3 reads TGCAGTGCTAGAGATGGGACAGCGGGTAGCAATCAGCCCCAGCATTTT. Translation gives CSARDGTAGSNQPQHF.

This clonotype showed up just a few times. The genes are TRBV6-2 or TRBV6-3 and TRBJ2-7, with 7 positions matching TRBD2. The CDR3 consists of 15 residues. Germline V gives CDR1 MNHEY, CDR2 SVGEGT. With V trimmed by 5 bases and J by 4 bases, 11 bases remained unmatched. Written as DNA, the CDR3 is TGTGCCAGCAGTACCCCGCGACGGGAGGTTTACGAGCAGTACTTC. It yields the protein CASSTPRREVYEQYF.

In nucleotides, the CDR3 is TGTGCCAGCAGCGTACGAGGGGGCGGCGGGGAGCTGTTTTTT. Protein: CASSVRGGGGELFF. This chain uses TRBV9 with TRBJ2-2, with 7 positions matching TRBD1. The junction had 4 bases not matched to a gene; V was cut back by 1 base and J by 7 bases. This CDR3 is built from 14 residues. The V gene's germline CDR1 is SGDLS and CDR2 YYNGEE.

This chain connects TRBV4-2 to TRBJ2-1; TRBD2 matches 13 bases. From germline, CDR1 is LGHNA and CDR2 YNFKEQ. This CDR3 is built from 19 residues. After removal of 4 bases from V and 7 bases from J, the junction contained 16 bases not matched to a gene. The DNA for the CDR3 is TGTGCCAGCAGCCGAGGACTAGCGGGGGTGGCTTTGGAGGAAAATGAGCAGTTCTTC. Its translation is CASSRGLAGVALEENEQFF.

This clonotype has a count of ten or more. The rearrangement joins TRBV7-9 to TRBJ1-1; 8 bases match TRBD1. Germline V gene sequence: CDR1 SEHNR, CDR2 FQNEAQ (reference sequence). The V segment lost 10 bases and the J segment 0 bases; nucleotides outside the gene matches: 4. The CDR3 covers 13 residues. The CDR3 DNA is TGTGCCATACGACAGGGGATGAACACTGAAGCTTTCTTT. Its translation: CAIRQGMNTEAFF.

This clonotype was counted a single time. The gene calls are TRBV5-4 and TRBJ1-1, with TRBD1 as a possible D gene (6 bases). The CDR3 contains 15 residues. The V end was cut by 1 base, the J end by 5 bases, with 15 bases between. Germline V gene lookup returns CDR1 SGHNT and CDR2 YYREEE (reference sequence). CDR3 in amino acids: CASSLLEAGATEAFF. Here the CDR3 DNA reads TGTGCCAGCAGCTTGCTGGAGGCGGGGGCGACTGAAGCTTTCTTT.

This clonotype was seen repeatedly, ten times or more. The rearrangement uses TRBV6-2 or TRBV6-3 and TRBJ2-6; TRBD1 matches 7 bases. The length of the CDR3 is 21 residues. The junction had 21 bases not matched to a gene; V was cut back by 5 bases and J by 2 bases. Germline CDR1 and CDR2: MNHEY and SVGEGT. CDR3 region: CASSPSPRQGLPFAGANVLTF. CDR3 sequence (DNA): TGTGCCAGCAGTCCAAGCCCTAGACAGGGCCTTCCTTTCGCTGGGGCCAACGTCCTGACTTTC.

The chain is built from TRBV27 and TRBJ1-2, with D unresolved. The V and J ends lost 3 bases and 6 bases respectively, with 14 bases between them. Germline V CDR1 and CDR2: MNHEY, SMNVEV (reference sequence). This CDR3 region has 14 residues. CDR3 residues: CASSFNPLVNGYTF. CDR3 DNA: TGTGCCAGCAGTTTTAATCCTCTCGTTAATGGCTACACCTTC.

This chain connects TRBV6-1 to TRBJ1-2; D is undetermined. The V and J ends lost 2 bases and 5 bases respectively, with 12 bases between them. The CDR3 contains 14 residues. In germline, CDR1 is MNHNS, CDR2 SASEGT. The CDR3 loop is CASSEMPVKYGYTF. CDR3 DNA sequence: TGTGCCAGCAGTGAAATGCCAGTCAAATATGGCTACACCTTC.